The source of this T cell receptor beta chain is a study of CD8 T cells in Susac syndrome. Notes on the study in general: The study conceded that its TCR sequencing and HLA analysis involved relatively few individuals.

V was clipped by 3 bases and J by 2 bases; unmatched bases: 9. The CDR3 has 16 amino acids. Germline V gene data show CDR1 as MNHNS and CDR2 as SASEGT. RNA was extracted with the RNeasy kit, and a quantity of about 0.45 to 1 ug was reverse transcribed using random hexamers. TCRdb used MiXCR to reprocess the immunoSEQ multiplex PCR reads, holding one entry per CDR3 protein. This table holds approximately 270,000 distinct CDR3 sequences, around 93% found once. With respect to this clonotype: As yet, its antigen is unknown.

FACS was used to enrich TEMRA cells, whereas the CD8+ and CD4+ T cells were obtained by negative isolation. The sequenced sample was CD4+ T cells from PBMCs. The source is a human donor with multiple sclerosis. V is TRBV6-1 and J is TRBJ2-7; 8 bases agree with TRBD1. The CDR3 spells CASSEYSGTGTYEQYF. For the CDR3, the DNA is TGTGCCAGCAGTGAGTACTCCGGGACAGGCACCTACGAGCAGTACTTC.